A selection of T cell receptor beta chains follows, all from one sample in a study of T cells after posttransplantation cyclophosphamide. The assay was immunoSEQ multiplex PCR, and TCRdb's table has in-frame clones only and misses some. The table includes approximately 52,000 clones, about 86% detected once. The sample comprised PBMCs. The receptors originated from a man aged 25-45 years with a blood cancer, CMV-positive, and with a related stem cell donor. Each CDR3 is given with its conserved first and last residue.

j_call | v_call | cdr3_aa
TRBJ2-7 | TRBV4-2 | CASSVEQGSSYEQYF
TRBJ2-2 | TRBV29-1 | CSVGRTTGELFF
TRBJ2-5 | TRBV15 | CATSSATGRHQETQYF
TRBJ2-7 | TRBV11-3 | CASSSPSTGSYEQYF
TRBJ1-1 | TRBV5-8 | CASSYHQGNTEAFF
TRBJ2-2 | TRBV5-1 | CASSVGLITGELFF
TRBJ2-1 | TRBV5-4 | CASRKPGQGNEQFF
TRBJ2-5 | TRBV7-2 | CASSSDRVQETQYF
TRBJ2-7 | TRBV6-6 | CASSVTPGDPYEQYF
TRBJ2-1 | TRBV5-1 | CASSLGLAGVPYNEQFF
TRBJ2-7 | TRBV2 | CASRAALGQYF
TRBJ1-2 | TRBV6-4 | CASSHGEGSYGYTF
TRBJ2-1 | TRBV11-2 | CASSLGLGENEQFF
TRBJ2-1 | TRBV13 | CASSLSRGSSYNEQFF